There are many counts of the clone carrying this T cell receptor (beta chain). Its antigen is still unknown. Each ophthalmopathy patient scored at least 3 on the Clinical Activity Score and at least 4 on NOSPECS grade, with duration under 3 months. The sample belongs to a study of T cells in Graves' hyperthyroidism and ophthalmopathy. Whole-study findings and limits: Researchers found most expanded thyroid clonotypes above 0.001 in blood as well.

V trimming: 4 bases; J trimming: 7 bases; junction bases outside the gene matches: 1. CDR1 and CDR2 from the germline V gene are SNHLY and FYNNEI. The CDR3 spans 12 residues. RNA transcripts provided the source from which TCR beta CDR3 regions were amplified. Using the HTBI primer set, a first-round RT-PCR was run on the TCR CDR3. TCRdb re-derived calls from the multiplex PCR reads in MiXCR, one entry per CDR3 protein. Of hundreds of thousands of distinct CDR3 sequences listed, roughly 20% were seen once; the top ten hold less than 40%. The J gene is TRBJ2-1, the V gene TRBV2; TRBD2 aligns across 7 bases. The sample comprised blood. This clonotype originated in a man aged 50-60 years with Graves' ophthalmopathy. This chain's CDR3 is CASSAGLNEQFF. The CDR3 coding sequence is TGTGCCAGCAGTGCGGGACTAAATGAGCAGTTCTTC.